This T cell receptor (beta chain) was profiled in a study of cytomegalovirus exposure and HLA in healthy donors. Findings and limits, study-wide: Relative to the approximately 700-donor mean, N-insertions were reportedly fewer in an Asian-associated ancestry cluster in a later analysis.

To note about this clone: Its antigen is unidentified.

V lost 4 bases, J lost 4 bases, and 10 bases lay in between. The V gene's germline CDR1 is SQVTM and CDR2 ANQGSEA. This CDR3 contains 12 residues. Amplification used 60 Vbeta primers and 13 Jbeta primers. The method was immunoSEQ multiplex PCR; TCRdb's version includes in-frame clones alone and lacks a portion of them. The sample consists of fewer than 200,000 clones, around 78% of them appearing once. The sample was PBMCs. The receptor was derived from a female donor in good health and CMV-seronegative. The V gene is TRBV29-1, the J gene TRBJ2-5; D is unclear. The DNA for the CDR3 is TGCAGCGTTGCAGCGCTGGGAGAGACCCAGTACTTC. It codes for CSVAALGETQYF.